The 7 T cell receptor beta chains below all came from one sample that was sequenced in a study of cytomegalovirus exposure and HLA in healthy donors. The PCR ran on 60 Vbeta and 13 Jbeta primers. The data were produced by immunoSEQ multiplex PCR, yet TCRdb's version contains in-frame clones alone and is incomplete. Of around 140,000 clones in the sample, more than 70% are singletons; the top ten hold 0.95% to 1.4%. Material: PBMCs. The receptors here all came from a male donor in good health and CMV-seronegative.

This sequence joins TRBV27 and TRBJ1-2; 7 bases line up with TRBD1. Unmatched junction bases numbered 7, after V lost 2 bases and J lost 4 bases. The CDR3 has 15 residues. The germline V gene encodes CDR1 MNHEY and CDR2 SMNVEV (reference sequence). The CDR3, as DNA: TGTGCCAGCAGTTTAAAGGGGGCGACAATCTATGGCTACACCTTC. Protein sequence: CASSLKGATIYGYTF.

The V call is TRBV4-3, the J call TRBJ1-3, with a tentative D call TRBD1 (5 bases). The V and J ends lost 1 base and 4 bases respectively, with 14 bases between them. The CDR3 runs to 16 residues. Germline V gene lookup returns CDR1 LGHNA and CDR2 YSLEER. The CDR3 nucleotides read TGCGCCAGCAGCCAAGCCTCGGGGGACGGAGGAAACACCATATATTTT. It yields the protein CASSQASGDGGNTIYF.

The chain joins TRBV5-1 to TRBJ2-2; D is uncertain. Germline assignment: CDR1 SGHRS and CDR2 YFSETQ. Trimming took off 5 bases at V and 1 base at J, with 9 bases between the two ends. This CDR3 is built from 14 residues. CDR3 DNA sequence: TGCGCCAGCAGATCAGTCATGAACACCGGGGAGCTGTTTTTT. It codes for CASRSVMNTGELFF.

This clone has just a few counts. V is TRBV7-2 and J is TRBJ1-6; TRBD1 is a possible D gene (5 bases). This CDR3 is built from 15 residues. V was pared by 7 bases and J by 7 bases, with 17 bases between. Germline loops: CDR1 SGHTA, CDR2 FQGNSA. The CDR3 DNA reads as TGTGCCAGCACCCTAAGGGGCGCAGACAATTCACCCCTCCACTTT. It translates to CASTLRGADNSPLHF.

This clone was detected once. The CDR3 here is CASSQGTNEQFF. The CDR3 DNA follows: TGTGCCAGCAGCCAGGGGACGAATGAGCAGTTCTTC. The rearrangement joins TRBV7-9 to TRBJ2-1, with a weak D call TRBD1 (6 bases). Germline CDR1 and CDR2: SEHNR and FQNEAQ (reference sequence). Trimming took 5 bases from V and 7 from J, leaving 9 bases between them. The CDR3 is made up of 12 amino acids.

This clone showed up just a few times. The CDR3 region has the DNA TGTGCCAGCAGTTACGGAGGGGCTGAAGCTTTCTTT. Translation: CASSYGGAEAFF. The gene calls are TRBV6-5 and TRBJ1-1; D is possibly TRBD1 (5 bases). Germline V gene sequence: CDR1 MNHEY, CDR2 SVGAGI. The CDR3 runs 12 residues. Trimming shortened V by 2 bases and J by 6 bases, and 7 bases separated the two germline ends.

V is TRBV2 and J is TRBJ1-6, with 10 bases lining up with TRBD1. CDR1 is SNHLY, CDR2 FYNNEI, per germline. V was clipped by 6 bases and J by 9 bases; unmatched bases: 17. The CDR3 is 18 amino acids. CDR3 sequence: CASSGDRGESLRGSPLHF. CDR3 in DNA: TGTGCCAGCAGCGGGGACAGGGGAGAATCCCTTCGGGGTTCACCCCTCCACTTT.